The 29 T cell receptor beta chains below come from one sample, sequenced in a study of STAT5B mutations in CD4+ large granular lymphocyte leukemia. Clones were sequenced by immunoSEQ multiplex PCR, and TCRdb holds only the in-frame ones, with some missing. Of about 30,000 clones in the sample, 78% were seen once. Sequenced material: CD4+ T cells from blood buffy coats. The receptors originated from a human donor in good health.

The chain combines TRBV7-9 with TRBJ1-3, with TRBD1 matching 8 bases. The V and J ends lost 4 bases and 0 bases, in that order; junction bases with no gene match: 5. Germline-derived CDR1 and CDR2 are SEHNR and FQNEAQ (reference sequence). The CDR3 totals 16 residues. This CDR3 reads CASSSNRGSSGNTIYF. The CDR3 DNA is TGTGCCAGCAGCTCAAACAGGGGGAGCTCTGGAAACACCATATATTTT.

The J gene is TRBJ1-1, the V gene TRBV5-5, with 7 bases lining up with TRBD1. The V gene's germline CDR1 is SGHKS and CDR2 YYEKEE (reference sequence). The CDR3 consists of 16 residues. V trimming: 4 bases; J trimming: 0 bases; junction bases outside the gene matches: 9. The CDR3 sequence: CASSPLQGTVNTEAFF. CDR3 in DNA: TGTGCCAGCAGCCCCCTACAGGGGACAGTGAACACTGAAGCTTTCTTT.

The chain employs TRBV11-2 and TRBJ2-7, with 12 bases matching TRBD1. There are 17 residues in the CDR3. Germline V lookup: CDR1 SGHAT, CDR2 FQNNGV. The V segment lost 5 bases and the J segment 5 bases; nucleotides outside the gene matches: 13. The CDR3 region is CASSPTSGQGAVDEQYF. The CDR3 DNA reads as TGTGCCAGCAGCCCAACCTCGGGACAGGGGGCGGTCGACGAGCAGTACTTC.

V usage is TRBV5-8 and J usage is TRBJ2-1; D is uncertain. The V end was cut by 6 bases, the J end by 10 bases, with 11 bases between. The CDR3 sequence is 11 residues long. CDR1 and CDR2 (germline): SGHTS, YDEGEE. The chain's CDR3 is CASTPRREQFF. In DNA form, the CDR3 reads TGTGCCAGCACCCCCCGTAGGGAGCAGTTCTTC.

This sequence joins TRBV11-2 and TRBJ2-6, with TRBD2 identical over 7 bases. Germline CDR1 and CDR2: SGHAT and FQNNGV. CDR3 size: 15 residues. J was trimmed by 4 bases and V by 5 bases; bases with no gene match: 5. In nucleotides, the CDR3 is TGTGCCAGCAGCCCCGGGGGGAGGGGGGCCAACGTCCTGACTTTC. It yields the protein CASSPGGRGANVLTF.

The V call is TRBV19, the J call TRBJ2-1, with 9 bases that match TRBD1. The CDR3 length is 15 residues. Trimming at V came to 4 bases and at J to 4 bases, leaving 5 bases not matched to a gene. The V gene's germline CDR1 is LNHDA and CDR2 SQIVND (reference sequence). CDR3 amino acids: CASSRRDREYNEQFF. Here the CDR3 DNA reads TGTGCCAGTAGTAGGCGGGACAGGGAGTACAATGAGCAGTTCTTC.

In DNA, the CDR3 is TGCGCCAGCAGTGAGTTCCAAGGGCAGCCGTGGGAGCAGTACTTC. Its translation is CASSEFQGQPWEQYF. The chain has TRBV10-1 and TRBJ2-7; no clear D. The germline gives CDR1 WNHNN, CDR2 SYGVQD (reference sequence). This CDR3 has 15 amino acids. The ends were cut back, 1 base at V and 7 bases at J, with 17 bases in the middle.

This chain links TRBV12-5 with TRBJ1-1; the D is unclear. Germline V gene lookup returns CDR1 LGHNT and CDR2 FRNRAP. The CDR3 has 15 residues. V was clipped by 11 bases and J by 4 bases, with 23 bases between them. CDR3 nucleotides: TGTGCTCTGGGATGGGAGGTTCCTCTTGGCACTGAAGCTTTCTTT. Translation: CALGWEVPLGTEAFF.

The DNA for the CDR3 is TGTGCCAGCAGCTTAGAAGAGGCCTCCTACGAGCAGTACTTC. Protein: CASSLEEASYEQYF. The chain joins TRBV11-1 to TRBJ2-7; D is undetermined. Germline V gene data show CDR1 as SGHAT and CDR2 as FQDESV (reference sequence). The CDR3 covers 14 residues. The V and J ends lost 1 base and 0 bases respectively, with 7 bases between them.

The chain is built from TRBV9 and TRBJ1-4, with 8 bases lining up with TRBD1. Germline V lookup: CDR1 SGDLS, CDR2 YYNGEE. With V trimmed by 3 bases and J by 3 bases, 7 bases remained unmatched. The CDR3 is 16 residues long. The CDR3 region has the DNA TGTGCCAGCAGCGCTAGCACAGGGGGTGCTAATGAAAAACTGTTTTTT. Its translation is CASSASTGGANEKLFF.

The genes are TRBV18 and TRBJ2-7; perhaps TRBD2 as D (5 bases). Germline V gives CDR1 KGHSH, CDR2 LQKENI. Trimming removed 3 bases at V and 1 base at J, with 7 bases between. The CDR3 loop spans 13 amino acids. The CDR3 spells CASSPPGSYEQYF. For the CDR3, the DNA is TGTGCCAGCTCACCGCCGGGGTCCTACGAGCAGTACTTC.

This chain joins TRBV7-9 and TRBJ1-4; D possibly corresponds to TRBD1 (5 bases). Trimming shortened V by 3 bases and J by 2 bases, and 10 bases separated the two germline ends. Per germline, CDR1 SEHNR and CDR2 FQNEAQ (reference sequence). The CDR3 totals 15 residues. This CDR3 is CASSLVDSTNEKLFF. As DNA, the CDR3 is TGTGCCAGCAGCTTGGTTGACAGTACTAATGAAAAACTGTTTTTT.

This sequence joins TRBV4-3 and TRBJ2-3, with D possibly being TRBD1 (6 bases). The CDR3 contains 15 residues. Germline V CDR1 and CDR2: LGHNA, YSLEER. Trimming shortened V by 0 bases and J by 3 bases, and 10 bases separated the two germline ends. The CDR3 loop is CASSQDLGGTDTQYF. The CDR3 DNA sequence: TGCGCCAGCAGCCAAGATTTAGGGGGTACAGATACGCAGTATTTT.

The chain is built from TRBV11-2 and TRBJ2-5; D gene uncertain. With 3 bases removed from V and 6 bases from J, the gap between germline ends came to 5 bases. Germline V gives CDR1 SGHAT, CDR2 FQNNGV. The CDR3 has 11 amino acids. The CDR3 loop is CASSLDQTQYF. Written as DNA, the CDR3 is TGTGCCAGCAGCTTGGACCAGACCCAGTACTTC. The whole variable domain, remainder taken from reference TRBV11-2 and TRBJ2-5, is EAGVAQSPRYKIIEKRQSVAFWCNPISGHATLYWYQQILGQGPKLLIQFQNNGVVDDSQLPKDRFSAERLKGVDSTLKIQPAKLEDSAVYLCASSLDQTQYFGPGTRLLVL.

This clone was seen only a few times. V is TRBV13 and J is TRBJ1-6; D is undetermined. This CDR3 spans 14 amino acids. The germline V gene encodes CDR1 PRHDT and CDR2 FYEKMQ (reference sequence). Trimming shortened V by 0 bases and J by 4 bases, and 4 bases separated the two germline ends. The CDR3 sequence is CASSLGRYNSPLHF. Written as DNA, the CDR3 is TGTGCCAGCAGCTTAGGCCGGTATAATTCACCCCTCCACTTT.

The CDR3 protein is CASRGLAVYNEQFF. DNA for the CDR3: TGTGCCAGCAGAGGACTAGCGGTCTACAATGAGCAGTTCTTC. The genes are TRBV6-1 and TRBJ2-1; 10 bases match TRBD2. With 6 bases clipped from V and 3 bases from J, the junction kept 2 bases outside the gene matches. Germline CDR1 and CDR2: MNHNS and SASEGT. CDR3 size: 14 residues.

The V gene is TRBV28, the J gene TRBJ2-1; D might be TRBD1 or TRBD2, each matching 5 bases. The germline V gene encodes CDR1 MDHEN and CDR2 SYDVKM. V dropped 5 bases and J dropped 2 bases, with 16 bases sitting between them. The CDR3 totals 16 residues. In DNA, the CDR3 is TGTGCCAGCAGTCCCGAGGGGCCGGGACCCTACAATGAGCAGTTCTTC. Its protein is CASSPEGPGPYNEQFF.

This sequence joins TRBV30 and TRBJ2-7; D is perhaps TRBD1 or TRBD2 (5 bases each). Germline CDR1 reads GTSNPN; CDR2 reads SVGIG (reference sequence). The CDR3 sequence is 16 residues long. The V and J ends lost 0 bases and 6 bases respectively, with 21 bases between them. The CDR3 loop is CAWSVVKYAGAGEQYF. As DNA, the CDR3 is TGTGCCTGGAGTGTAGTCAAATACGCTGGGGCGGGCGAGCAGTACTTC.

The chain uses TRBV9 and TRBJ2-2; 16 nucleotides match TRBD2. This CDR3 has 20 residues. The germline V gene has CDR1 SGDLS and CDR2 YYNGEE. V lost 3 bases and J lost 4; bases outside the gene matches: 12. CDR3 sequence: CASSATSGTSGRVSTGELFF. For the CDR3, the DNA is TGTGCCAGCAGCGCAACCTCCGGGACTAGCGGGAGGGTGAGCACCGGGGAGCTGTTTTTT.

V is TRBV9 and J is TRBJ1-2; no clear D. Trimming left V 6 bases short and J 0 bases short, with 27 bases between. The germline V gene encodes CDR1 SGDLS and CDR2 YYNGEE. The CDR3 is 19 amino acids. CDR3: CASIGLNQVRAPSNYGYTF. Written as DNA, the CDR3 is TGTGCCAGCATCGGTCTGAACCAAGTAAGGGCCCCATCTAACTATGGCTACACCTTC.

This clone was observed a few times. V and J are TRBV28 and TRBJ1-1; D is unclear. The CDR3 spans 12 residues. The V end lost 7 bases, the J end lost 5 bases, and 11 bases lay between the germline ends. Germline V CDR1 and CDR2: MDHEN, SYDVKM. Here the CDR3 reads CASIAGETEAFF. Written as DNA, the CDR3 is TGTGCCAGCATCGCTGGGGAGACTGAAGCTTTCTTT.

This clone was seen a handful of times. The gene calls are TRBV2 and TRBJ1-5; the match to TRBD1 covers 8 bases. Germline V gives CDR1 SNHLY, CDR2 FYNNEI. The V and J ends lost 6 bases and 5 bases, in that order; junction bases with no gene match: 6. This CDR3 spans 14 amino acids. The CDR3 bases are TGTGCCAGCAGGGGGACAGGAGAGTATCAGCCCCAGCATTTT. Protein product: CASRGTGEYQPQHF.

CDR3 nucleotide sequence: TGTGCCAGCTCTACCGGGACTAGCGAAAGCATTCAGTACTTC. Translated, it gives CASSTGTSESIQYF. The chain employs TRBV18 and TRBJ2-4; 10 bases fit TRBD2. Unmatched junction bases numbered 8, after V lost 6 bases and J lost 9 bases. The CDR3 spans 14 residues. Germline V gene data show CDR1 as KGHSH and CDR2 as LQKENI.

The chain couples TRBV2 to TRBJ1-5; possible D gene TRBD1, 6 bases. V lost 3 bases to trimming and J lost 4 bases, with 16 bases between them. This CDR3 spans 16 amino acids. Germline V gives CDR1 SNHLY, CDR2 FYNNEI. The CDR3 spells CASSDSGVWRNQPQHF. CDR3 DNA: TGTGCCAGCAGTGACTCAGGGGTCTGGCGGAATCAGCCCCAGCATTTT.

The chain links TRBV6-5 to TRBJ1-6; D unresolved. Germline lookup yields CDR1 MNHEY and CDR2 SVGAGI. The CDR3 has 13 amino acids. V was trimmed by 2 bases and J by 7 bases, leaving 6 bases between them. The CDR3 DNA follows: TGTGCCAGCAGTTACAGGGAGAATTCACCCCTCCACTTT. Its translation is CASSYRENSPLHF.

This clone was seen a few times. This chain joins TRBV4-1 and TRBJ1-5, with D unclear. In germline, CDR1 is MGHRA, CDR2 YSYEKL. The CDR3 sequence is 15 residues long. The V gene lost 4 bases and the J gene lost 0 bases, with 10 bases spanning the gap. Here the CDR3 DNA reads TGCGCCAGCAGCCGCATCGGGCATAGCAATCAGCCCCAGCATTTT. It specifies CASSRIGHSNQPQHF.

The chain combines TRBV4-3 with TRBJ2-1, with a tentative D call TRBD2 (5 bases). The CDR3 loop spans 17 amino acids. Per the germline V gene, CDR1 is LGHNA and CDR2 is YSLEER. V dropped 1 base and J dropped 0 bases, with 13 bases sitting between them. The CDR3 here is CASSQVTGTASYNEQFF. The CDR3 region has the DNA TGCGCCAGCAGCCAAGTGACGGGAACGGCCTCCTACAATGAGCAGTTCTTC.

The chain uses TRBV29-1 and TRBJ1-2; a possible D gene is TRBD1 (5 bases). Trimming took off 0 bases at V and 4 bases at J, with 12 bases between the two ends. There are 14 residues in the CDR3. Germline CDR1 is SQVTM and CDR2 is ANQGSEA. In nucleotides, the CDR3 is TGCAGCGTTGAAGATCGGGGGAGGGGCTATGGCTACACCTTC. The encoded protein is CSVEDRGRGYGYTF.

This clone was picked up one time. The V call is TRBV7-8, the J call TRBJ1-1, with D unresolved. The V gene's germline CDR1 is SGHVS and CDR2 FQNEAQ. Trimming stripped 6 bases from V and 4 bases from J, with 24 bases between. The CDR3 length is 17 residues. The CDR3 reads CASSLRQKGLGGTEAFF. As DNA, the CDR3 is TGTGCCAGCAGTTTAAGACAAAAGGGCCTTGGTGGCACTGAAGCTTTCTTT.